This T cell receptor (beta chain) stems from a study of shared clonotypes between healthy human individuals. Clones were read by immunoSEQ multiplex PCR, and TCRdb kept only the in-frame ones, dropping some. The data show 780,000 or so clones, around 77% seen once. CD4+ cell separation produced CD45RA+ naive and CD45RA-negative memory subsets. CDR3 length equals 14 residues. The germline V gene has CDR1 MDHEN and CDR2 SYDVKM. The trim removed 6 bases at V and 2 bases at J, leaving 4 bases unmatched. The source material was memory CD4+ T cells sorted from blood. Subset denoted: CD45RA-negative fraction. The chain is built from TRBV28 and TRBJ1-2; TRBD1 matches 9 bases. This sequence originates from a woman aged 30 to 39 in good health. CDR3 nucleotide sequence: TGTGCCAGCAGCCAGGACAGGGGAAACTATGGCTACACCTTC. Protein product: CASSQDRGNYGYTF.